This T cell receptor (beta chain) was sequenced for a study of shared clonotypes between healthy human individuals. Study-wide results and limits: Estimated richness was generally greater in naive than memory subsets. The study found roughly 5% of naive CD4 clonotypes shared across a few donors.

Generated by immunoSEQ multiplex PCR, the TCRdb table keeps only in-frame clones and is missing some. Among over a million clones, 78% were seen once, and the ten largest hold 0.6% to 0.75%. Germline V gene lookup returns CDR1 SGHTA and CDR2 FQGNSA. V was cut by 5 bases and J by 8 bases, with 13 bases left in between. The CDR3 sequence is 13 residues long. Of note for this clone: Its antigen is not identified.

The sequence was collected from a young man in good health. Some clones in this sample may be carry-over from other donors' samples. The chain has TRBV7-2 and TRBJ2-1; perhaps D is TRBD1 or TRBD2 (5 bases each). Material for sequencing was memory CD4+ T cells from PBMCs. Subset noted: CD45RA-negative fraction. The CDR3 nucleotides read TGTGCCAGCAGCCTGAGGGGTGACGATGAGCAGTTCTTC. Its translation is CASSLRGDDEQFF.